One and the same sample provided the 21 T cell receptor beta chains below, sequenced in a study of T cells in Graves' hyperthyroidism and ophthalmopathy. Using RNA transcripts as the source, TCR beta CDR3 regions were amplified. Researchers ran a first-round RT-PCR on the TCR CDR3 using the HTBI primer set. MiXCR was run by TCRdb on the multiplex PCR reads, yielding one entry per CDR3 protein. This sample has 85,000 to 110,000 distinct CDR3 sequences; 45% to 50% occur once, and the top ten carry about a quarter. Sequenced input: blood. These receptors all come from a man aged 40-55 years with Graves' hyperthyroidism.

In this sample, this clonotype turned up many times. V and J are TRBV20-1 and TRBJ2-7; 8 positions agree with TRBD2. The CDR3 sequence is 14 residues long. Germline V CDR1 and CDR2: DFQATT, SNEGSKA (reference sequence). Trimming cost V 0 bases and J 4 bases; bases outside gene matches: 5. In DNA, the CDR3 is TGCAGTGCTAGAGATTCAAGCGGGAGATACGAGCAGTACTTC. Translating gives CSARDSSGRYEQYF.

CDR3 DNA sequence: TGTGCCAGCAGCCAAGGGTGGGGACGGGTTAGCTCCTACAATGAGCAGTTCTTC. Translated, it gives CASSQGWGRVSSYNEQFF. V and J are TRBV4-2 and TRBJ2-1; tentatively, D is TRBD1 or TRBD2 (5 bases each). The CDR3 is made up of 18 amino acids. V shed 1 base and J shed 0 bases, with 16 bases lying between them. Germline CDR1 reads LGHNA; CDR2 reads YNFKEQ.

In this sample, this clonotype turned up many times. The chain has TRBV5-4 and TRBJ2-5, with D tentatively TRBD2 (6 bases). Per germline, CDR1 SGHNT and CDR2 YYREEE (reference sequence). The ends were cut back, 4 bases at V and 4 bases at J, with 11 bases in the middle. The CDR3 has 13 residues. This chain's CDR3 is CASSAPAGETQYF. The CDR3 bases are TGTGCCAGCAGCGCGCCAGCGGGAGAGACCCAGTACTTC.

This clonotype appeared many times. V usage is TRBV4-1 and J usage is TRBJ1-2; perhaps TRBD1 as D (5 bases). The germline V gene has CDR1 MGHRA and CDR2 YSYEKL. The V and J ends lost 2 bases and 3 bases respectively, with 10 bases between them. CDR3 length: 14 amino acids. DNA for the CDR3: TGCGCCAGCAGCCAATACGGAGGGGACTATGGCTACACCTTC. This gives the protein CASSQYGGDYGYTF.

This chain uses TRBV25-1 with TRBJ1-5, with a possible D match to TRBD1 (5 bases). The V gene lost 4 bases and the J gene lost 5 bases, with 15 bases spanning the gap. This CDR3 region has 15 residues. The germline V gene encodes CDR1 MGHDK and CDR2 SYGVNS. CDR3 in DNA: TGTGCCAGCAGTGCCAGGGACCGTGGGGATCAGCCCCAGCATTTT. This gives the protein CASSARDRGDQPQHF.

In regard to this clonotype: One end of the junction fails to match germline, which may point to a read error. The V gene is TRBV2, the J gene TRBJ1-6, with 7 bases that match TRBD1. There are 13 residues in the CDR3. The V gene's germline CDR1 is SNHLY and CDR2 FYNNEI. CDR3 loop: CASGDRVGSPLYF. As DNA, the CDR3 is TGTGCCAGCGGGGACAGAGTGGGGTCACCCCTCTACTTT.

This clonotype showed up many times. The rearrangement uses TRBV11-1 and TRBJ2-5; D is unresolved. The V end was cut by 3 bases, the J end by 5 bases, with 16 bases between. CDR3 size: 15 residues. Germline CDR1 SGHAT, CDR2 FQDESV (reference sequence). DNA for the CDR3: TGTGCCAGCAGCTTCTCGGGCTCCTTGGGGGAGACCCAGTACTTC. Protein sequence: CASSFSGSLGETQYF.

This clonotype was counted at least ten times. The chain recombines TRBV5-6 with TRBJ1-1, with D perhaps matching TRBD1 (5 bases). This CDR3 has 13 amino acids. Germline CDR1 SGHDT, CDR2 YYEEEE. Trimming left V 0 bases short and J 7 bases short, with 10 bases between. The CDR3 is CASSLVQGGEAFF. The CDR3 bases are TGTGCCAGCAGCTTGGTGCAGGGTGGTGAAGCTTTCTTT.

J is TRBJ2-7 and V is TRBV20-1; D possibly corresponds to TRBD1 (6 bases). Looked up from germline, CDR1 is DFQATT and CDR2 is SNEGSKA (reference sequence). This CDR3 spans 13 amino acids. V shed 6 bases and J shed 7 bases, with 19 bases lying between them. CDR3 in amino acids: CSASSWGRKEQYF. The CDR3 coding sequence is TGCAGTGCCAGCAGTTGGGGGCGAAAAGAGCAGTACTTC.

The chain has TRBV20-1 and TRBJ2-5; TRBD1 or TRBD2 may be the D gene (6 bases each). V was clipped by 4 bases and J by 1 base, with 10 bases between them. The germline gives CDR1 DFQATT, CDR2 SNEGSKA (reference sequence). This CDR3 is 13 amino acids long. CDR3 sequence: CSAKGGFQETQYF. In DNA form, the CDR3 reads TGCAGTGCTAAGGGGGGTTTCCAAGAGACCCAGTACTTC.

This clonotype was seen at least ten times. The genes are TRBV6-6 and TRBJ2-7; D remains ambiguous. The germline gives CDR1 MNHNY, CDR2 SVGAGI (reference sequence). V lost 6 bases, J lost 0 bases, and 12 bases lay in between. The CDR3 consists of 14 residues. Here the CDR3 reads CASRDGVSSYEQYF. The CDR3 coding sequence is TGTGCCAGCAGGGACGGCGTCAGCTCCTACGAGCAGTACTTC.

A few counts support this clonotype. The genes are TRBV2 and TRBJ2-7; 8 bases fit TRBD1. V dropped 8 bases and J dropped 0; count of bases not matched to a gene: 3. The CDR3 has 13 amino acids. Per germline, CDR1 SNHLY and CDR2 FYNNEI. In DNA, the CDR3 is TGTGCCAGCTGGACAGGGAGCTCCTACGAGCAGTACTTC. Translation gives CASWTGSSYEQYF.

This chain links TRBV7-3 with TRBJ1-1, with TRBD1 identical over 12 bases. Germline CDR1 is SGHTA and CDR2 is FQGTGA. The V gene end was trimmed by 5 bases and the J gene end by 4 bases; junction bases not matched to a gene: 5. The CDR3 is 15 residues long. CDR3 loop: CASSPGTGGSTEAFF. For the CDR3, the DNA is TGTGCCAGCAGCCCCGGGACAGGGGGCTCCACTGAAGCTTTCTTT.

This clonotype was counted ten times or more. CDR3 amino acids: CASSQSLVETQYF. CDR3 bases: TGTGCCAGCAGCCAAAGCCTAGTGGAGACCCAGTACTTC. The rearrangement links TRBV3-1 to TRBJ2-5; D call uncertain. This CDR3 is 13 amino acids long. Trimming pared 2 bases from V and 5 bases from J, leaving 9 bases between. Germline loops: CDR1 LGHDT, CDR2 YNNKEL (reference sequence).

The genes are TRBV7-2 and TRBJ2-1, with 12 bases that match TRBD1. Germline trimming cut 5 bases from V and 7 bases from J; bases unmatched to any gene: 6. The CDR3 extends over 15 amino acids. Germline CDR1 is SGHTA and CDR2 is FQGNSA. CDR3 DNA: TGTGCCAGCAGCCTCGGGACAGGGGGCTCAAATGAGCAGTTCTTC. Protein sequence: CASSLGTGGSNEQFF.

This clonotype was observed at least ten times. V gene TRBV14 combines with J gene TRBJ2-3; D not certain. The CDR3 runs 14 residues. The germline gives CDR1 SGHDN, CDR2 FVKESK. V shed 1 base and J shed 2 bases, with 7 bases lying between them. The CDR3 loop is CASSQGLPTDTQYF. The CDR3 DNA sequence: TGTGCCAGCAGCCAAGGGCTGCCCACAGATACGCAGTATTTT.

The chain is built from TRBV3-1 and TRBJ1-1, with 7 positions matching TRBD1. CDR3 length: 14 residues. The junction had 4 bases not matched to a gene; V was cut back by 6 bases and J by 0 bases. The germline V gene encodes CDR1 LGHDT and CDR2 YNNKEL (reference sequence). CDR3 nucleotides: TGTGCCAGCAGGAGTCAGGGGGTGAACACTGAAGCTTTCTTT. It encodes CASRSQGVNTEAFF.

The chain recombines TRBV5-4 with TRBJ2-3; 7 bases fit TRBD2. This CDR3 contains 15 residues. Germline V lookup: CDR1 SGHNT, CDR2 YYREEE (reference sequence). V gave up 5 bases and J gave up 11 bases; unmatched junction bases: 17. This chain's CDR3 is CASRFGGSSYNEQYF. The CDR3 DNA reads TGTGCCAGCAGGTTCGGGGGGAGCTCCTACAATGAGCAGTATTTT.

The chain has TRBV19 and TRBJ2-2; 7 bases align to TRBD2. There are 16 residues in the CDR3. Germline-derived CDR1 and CDR2 are LNHDA and SQIVND (reference sequence). Trimming at V came to 11 bases and at J to 5 bases, leaving 17 bases not matched to a gene. The CDR3 DNA sequence: TGTGCCGGCCGCCGTCGGCCTTTGCGGGAGACCGGGGAGCTGTTTTTT. It yields the protein CAGRRRPLRETGELFF.

V and J are TRBV7-9 and TRBJ2-7; TRBD1 matches at 8 bases. J was trimmed by 3 bases and V by 2 bases; bases with no gene match: 3. This CDR3 is 14 amino acids long. Germline V CDR1 and CDR2: SEHNR, FQNEAQ (reference sequence). The CDR3 DNA is TGTGCCAGCAGCTTAACCGGGACAGGCTACGAGCAGTACTTC. The encoded protein is CASSLTGTGYEQYF.

This clonotype was seen a handful of times. The chain is built from TRBV6-7 and TRBJ2-3, with TRBD1 matching 9 bases. TRBV6-7 is given ORF status, its function remaining uncertain. The ends lost 0 bases at V and 4 bases at J; junction bases unmatched: 5. The CDR3 loop spans 16 amino acids. The CDR3 sequence is CASSYSRRQGADTQYF. The CDR3 region has the DNA TGTGCCAGCAGTTACTCGAGGAGACAGGGGGCAGATACGCAGTATTTT.